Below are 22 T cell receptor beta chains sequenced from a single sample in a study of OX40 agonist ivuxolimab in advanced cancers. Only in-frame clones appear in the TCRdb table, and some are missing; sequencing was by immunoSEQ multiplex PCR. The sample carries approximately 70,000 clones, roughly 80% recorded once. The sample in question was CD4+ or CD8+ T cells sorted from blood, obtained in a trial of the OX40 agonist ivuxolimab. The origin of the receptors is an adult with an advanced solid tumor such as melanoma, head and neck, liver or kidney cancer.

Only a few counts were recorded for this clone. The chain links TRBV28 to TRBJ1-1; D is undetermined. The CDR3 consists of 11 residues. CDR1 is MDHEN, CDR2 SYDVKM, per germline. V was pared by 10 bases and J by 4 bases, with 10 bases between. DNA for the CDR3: TGTGCCACCGACGTGGGCACTGAAGCTTTCTTT. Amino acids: CATDVGTEAFF.

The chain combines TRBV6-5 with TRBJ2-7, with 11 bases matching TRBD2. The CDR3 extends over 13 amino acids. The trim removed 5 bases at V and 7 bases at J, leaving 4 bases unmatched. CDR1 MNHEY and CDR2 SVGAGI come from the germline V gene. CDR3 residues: CASSRTSGWEQYF. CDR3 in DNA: TGTGCCAGCAGTCGGACTAGCGGGTGGGAGCAGTACTTC.

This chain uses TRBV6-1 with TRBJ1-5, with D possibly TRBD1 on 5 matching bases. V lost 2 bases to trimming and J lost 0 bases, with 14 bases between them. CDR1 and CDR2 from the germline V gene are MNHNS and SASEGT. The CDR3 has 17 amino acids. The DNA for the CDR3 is TGTGCCAGCAGTGAACCCCCCCGAGGGGTTAGCAATCAGCCCCAGCATTTT. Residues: CASSEPPRGVSNQPQHF.

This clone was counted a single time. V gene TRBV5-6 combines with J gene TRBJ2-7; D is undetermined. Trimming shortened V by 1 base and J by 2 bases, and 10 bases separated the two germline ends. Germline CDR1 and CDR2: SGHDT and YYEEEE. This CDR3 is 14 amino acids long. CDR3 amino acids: CASSLLGNPYEQYF. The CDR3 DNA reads TGTGCCAGCAGCTTGTTAGGGAATCCCTACGAGCAGTACTTC.

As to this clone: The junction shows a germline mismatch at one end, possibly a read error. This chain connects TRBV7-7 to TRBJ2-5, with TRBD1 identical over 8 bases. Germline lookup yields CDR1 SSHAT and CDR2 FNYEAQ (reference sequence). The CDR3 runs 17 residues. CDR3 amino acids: CASSDQRPGTGQETQYF. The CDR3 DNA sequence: TGTGCTAGCAGCGACCAAAGGCCCGGGACAGGCCAAGAGACCCAGTACTTC.

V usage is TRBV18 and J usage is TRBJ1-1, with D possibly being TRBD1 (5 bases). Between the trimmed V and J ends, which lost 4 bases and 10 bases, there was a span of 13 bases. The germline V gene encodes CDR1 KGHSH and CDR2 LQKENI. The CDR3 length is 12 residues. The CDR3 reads CASSRPQGRAFF. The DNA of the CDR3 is TGTGCCAGCTCACGTCCCCAGGGAAGAGCTTTCTTT.

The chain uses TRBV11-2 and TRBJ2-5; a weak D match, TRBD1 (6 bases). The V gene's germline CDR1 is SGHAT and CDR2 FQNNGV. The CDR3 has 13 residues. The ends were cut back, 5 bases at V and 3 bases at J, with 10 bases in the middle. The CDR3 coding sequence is TGTGCCAGCAGCCGGACAGTCGAAGAGACCCAGTACTTC. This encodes CASSRTVEETQYF. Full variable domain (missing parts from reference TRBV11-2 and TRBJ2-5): EAGVAQSPRYKIIEKRQSVAFWCNPISGHATLYWYQQILGQGPKLLIQFQNNGVVDDSQLPKDRFSAERLKGVDSTLKIQPAKLEDSAVYLCASSRTVEETQYFGPGTRLLVL.

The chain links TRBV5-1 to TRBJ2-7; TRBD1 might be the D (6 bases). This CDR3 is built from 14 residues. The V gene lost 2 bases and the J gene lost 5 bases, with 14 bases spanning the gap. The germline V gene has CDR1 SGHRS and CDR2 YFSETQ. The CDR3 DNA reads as TGCGCCAGCAGCTTCCGGGACACTACTGACGAGCAGTACTTC. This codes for CASSFRDTTDEQYF. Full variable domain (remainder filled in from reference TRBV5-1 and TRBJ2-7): KAGVTQTPRYLIKTRGQQVTLSCSPISGHRSVSWYQQTPGQGLQFLFEYFSETQRNKGNFPGRFSGRQFSNSRSEMNVSTLELGDSALYLCASSFRDTTDEQYFGPGTRLTVT.

The CDR3 bases are TGTGCCAGCAGCTTAGTGAGTGCCGGGACAGATACGCAGTATTTT. This codes for CASSLVSAGTDTQYF. The V and J genes are TRBV7-2 and TRBJ2-3, with D hard to call. The CDR3 loop spans 15 amino acids. The V gene's germline CDR1 is SGHTA and CDR2 FQGNSA. Trimming took 1 base from V and 3 from J, leaving 11 bases between them.

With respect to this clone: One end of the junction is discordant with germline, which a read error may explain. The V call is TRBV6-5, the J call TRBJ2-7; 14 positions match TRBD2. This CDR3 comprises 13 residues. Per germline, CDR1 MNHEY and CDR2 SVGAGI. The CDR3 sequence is CASSYGRGLAGVF. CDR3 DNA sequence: TGTGCCAGCAGTTACGGTCGGGGACTAGCGGGAGTCTTC.

Here the CDR3 reads CASSRTGGFTEAFF. CDR3 in DNA: TGTGCCAGCAGCCGGACAGGGGGCTTCACTGAAGCTTTCTTT. The genes are TRBV27 and TRBJ1-1; TRBD1 aligns across 11 bases. The CDR3 is 14 residues long. Germline CDR1 and CDR2: MNHEY and SMNVEV (reference sequence). The V segment lost 6 bases and the J segment 4 bases; nucleotides outside the gene matches: 4.

In nucleotides, the CDR3 is TGTGCTAGCGGTCAGGGAGGAGCCGGGGAGCTGTTTTTT. It translates to CASGQGGAGELFF. This chain connects TRBV7-7 to TRBJ2-2, with D perhaps matching TRBD2 (6 bases). There are 13 residues in the CDR3. The V gene's germline CDR1 is SSHAT and CDR2 FNYEAQ (reference sequence). The complete variable domain, with remaining parts taken from reference TRBV7-7 and TRBJ2-2, reads GAGVSQSPRYKVTKRGQDVTLRCDPISSHATLYWYQQALGQGPEFLTYFNYEAQPDKSGLPSDRFSAERPEGSISTLTIQRTEQRDSAMYRCASGQGGAGELFFGEGSRLTVL.

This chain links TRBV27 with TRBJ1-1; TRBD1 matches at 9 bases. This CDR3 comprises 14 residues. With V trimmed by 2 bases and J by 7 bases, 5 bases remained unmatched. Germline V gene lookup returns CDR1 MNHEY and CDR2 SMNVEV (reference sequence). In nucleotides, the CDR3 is TGTGCCAGCAGTTTAGGGGGACAGGGAAATGAAGCTTTCTTT. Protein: CASSLGGQGNEAFF.

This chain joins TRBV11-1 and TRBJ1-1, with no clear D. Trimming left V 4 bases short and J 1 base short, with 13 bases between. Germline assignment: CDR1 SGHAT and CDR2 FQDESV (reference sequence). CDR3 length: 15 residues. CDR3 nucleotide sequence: TGTGCCAGCAGCTACGGGTTGCTGAGGAACACTGAAGCTTTCTTT. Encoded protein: CASSYGLLRNTEAFF.

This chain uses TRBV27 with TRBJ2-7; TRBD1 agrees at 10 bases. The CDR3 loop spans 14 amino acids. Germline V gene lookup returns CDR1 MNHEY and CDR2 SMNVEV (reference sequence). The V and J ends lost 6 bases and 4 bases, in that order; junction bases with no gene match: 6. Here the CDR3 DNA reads TGTGCCAGCAGGAGCCGGGACAGGGGTTACGAGCAGTACTTC. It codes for CASRSRDRGYEQYF.

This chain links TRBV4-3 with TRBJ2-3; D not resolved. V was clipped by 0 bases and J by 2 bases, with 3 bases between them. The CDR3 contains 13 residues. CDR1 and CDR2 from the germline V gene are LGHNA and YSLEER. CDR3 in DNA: TGCGCCAGCAGCCAAGACGTCACAGATACGCAGTATTTT. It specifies CASSQDVTDTQYF.

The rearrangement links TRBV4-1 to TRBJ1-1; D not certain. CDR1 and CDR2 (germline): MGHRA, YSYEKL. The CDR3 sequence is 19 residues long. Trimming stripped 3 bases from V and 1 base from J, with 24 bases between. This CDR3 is CASSQPRLVALWKNTEAFF. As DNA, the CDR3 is TGCGCCAGCAGCCAGCCCAGACTAGTTGCTCTGTGGAAGAACACTGAAGCTTTCTTT.

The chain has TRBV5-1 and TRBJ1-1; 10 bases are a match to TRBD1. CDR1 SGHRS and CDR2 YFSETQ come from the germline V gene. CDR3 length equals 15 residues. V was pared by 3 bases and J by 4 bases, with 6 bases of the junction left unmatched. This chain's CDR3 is CASSWGQGLGTEAFF. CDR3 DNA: TGCGCCAGCAGCTGGGGACAGGGGTTGGGCACTGAAGCTTTCTTT.

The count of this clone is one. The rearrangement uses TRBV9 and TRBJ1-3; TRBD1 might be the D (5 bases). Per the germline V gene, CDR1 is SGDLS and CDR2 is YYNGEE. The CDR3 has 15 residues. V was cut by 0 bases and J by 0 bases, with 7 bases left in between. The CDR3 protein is CASSVAGSSGNTIYF. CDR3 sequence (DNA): TGTGCCAGCAGCGTAGCAGGGAGCTCTGGAAACACCATATATTTT.

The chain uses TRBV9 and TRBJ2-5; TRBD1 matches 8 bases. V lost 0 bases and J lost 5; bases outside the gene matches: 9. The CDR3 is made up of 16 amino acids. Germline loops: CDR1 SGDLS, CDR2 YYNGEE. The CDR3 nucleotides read TGTGCCAGCAGCGTAGGGCAGGGGGCGGTTTTTGAGACCCAGTACTTC. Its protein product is CASSVGQGAVFETQYF.

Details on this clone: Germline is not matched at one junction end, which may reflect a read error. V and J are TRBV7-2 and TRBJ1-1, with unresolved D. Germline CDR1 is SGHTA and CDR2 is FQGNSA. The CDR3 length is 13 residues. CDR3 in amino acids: CASSPREVTEAFF. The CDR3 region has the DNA TGCGCCAGCAGCCCCCGGGAGGTCACTGAAGCTTTCTTT.

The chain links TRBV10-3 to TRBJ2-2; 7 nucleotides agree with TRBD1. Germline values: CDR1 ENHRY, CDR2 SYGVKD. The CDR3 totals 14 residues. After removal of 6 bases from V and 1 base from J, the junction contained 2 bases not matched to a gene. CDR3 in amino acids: CAISRQGNTGELFF. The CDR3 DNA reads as TGTGCCATCAGCCGACAGGGGAACACCGGGGAGCTGTTTTTT.